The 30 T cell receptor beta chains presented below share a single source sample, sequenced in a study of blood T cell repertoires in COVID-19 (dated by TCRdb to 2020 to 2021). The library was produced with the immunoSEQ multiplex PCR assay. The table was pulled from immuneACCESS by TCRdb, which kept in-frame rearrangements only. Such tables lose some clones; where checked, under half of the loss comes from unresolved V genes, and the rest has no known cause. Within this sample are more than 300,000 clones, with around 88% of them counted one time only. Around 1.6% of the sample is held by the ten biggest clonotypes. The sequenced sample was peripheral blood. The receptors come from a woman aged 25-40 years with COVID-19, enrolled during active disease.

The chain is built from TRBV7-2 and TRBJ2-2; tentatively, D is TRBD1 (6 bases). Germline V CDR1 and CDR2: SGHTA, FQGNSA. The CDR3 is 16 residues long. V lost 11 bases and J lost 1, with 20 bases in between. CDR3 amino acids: CAFKARGGQNTGELFF. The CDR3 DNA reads TGTGCCTTTAAAGCTCGTGGGGGCCAGAACACCGGGGAGCTGTTTTTT.

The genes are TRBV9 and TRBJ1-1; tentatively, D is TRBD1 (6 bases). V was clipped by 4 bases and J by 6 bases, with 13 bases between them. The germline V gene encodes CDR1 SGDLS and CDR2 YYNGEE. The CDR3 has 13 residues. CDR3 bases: TGTGCCAGCAGCCCCCGACAGGACGCTGAAGCTTTCTTT. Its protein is CASSPRQDAEAFF.

The CDR3 sequence is CASSVQSGLAQETQYF. Written as DNA, the CDR3 is TGTGCCAGCAGCGTACAAAGTGGACTAGCCCAAGAGACCCAGTACTTC. This chain connects TRBV9 to TRBJ2-5; 8 bases agree with TRBD2. The CDR3 runs 16 residues. From germline, CDR1 is SGDLS and CDR2 YYNGEE. Losses at the gene ends were 1 base for V and 1 base for J; bases not matched to a gene: 6.

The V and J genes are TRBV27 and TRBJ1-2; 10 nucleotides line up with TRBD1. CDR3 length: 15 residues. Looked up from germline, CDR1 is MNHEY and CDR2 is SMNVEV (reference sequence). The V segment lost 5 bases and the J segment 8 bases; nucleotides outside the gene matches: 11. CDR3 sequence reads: CASSRGQGRSWGYTF. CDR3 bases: TGTGCCAGCAGTCGGGGACAGGGGCGTTCATGGGGCTACACCTTC.

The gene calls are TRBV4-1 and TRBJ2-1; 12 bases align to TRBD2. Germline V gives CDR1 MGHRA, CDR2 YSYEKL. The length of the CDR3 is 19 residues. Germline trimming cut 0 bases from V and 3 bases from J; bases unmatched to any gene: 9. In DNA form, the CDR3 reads TGCGCCAGCAGCCAAGAAATTCCTAGCGGGGGGGTTAGCTACAATGAGCAGTTCTTC. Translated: CASSQEIPSGGVSYNEQFF.

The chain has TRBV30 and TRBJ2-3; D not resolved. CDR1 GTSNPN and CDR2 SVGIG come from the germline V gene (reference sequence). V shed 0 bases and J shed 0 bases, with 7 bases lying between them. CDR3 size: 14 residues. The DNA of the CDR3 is TGTGCCTGGAGTGTACTCTTGAGCACAGATACGCAGTATTTT. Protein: CAWSVLLSTDTQYF.

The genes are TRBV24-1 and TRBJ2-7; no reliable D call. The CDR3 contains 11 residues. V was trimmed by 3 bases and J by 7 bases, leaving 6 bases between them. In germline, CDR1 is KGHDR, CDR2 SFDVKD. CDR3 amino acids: CATSDNREQYF. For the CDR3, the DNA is TGTGCCACCAGTGATAATCGGGAGCAGTACTTC.

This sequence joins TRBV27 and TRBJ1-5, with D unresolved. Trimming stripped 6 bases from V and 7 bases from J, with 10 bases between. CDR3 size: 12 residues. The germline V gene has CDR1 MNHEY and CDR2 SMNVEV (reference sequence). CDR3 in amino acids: CASSSGGQPQHF. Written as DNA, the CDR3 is TGTGCCAGCAGCTCGGGAGGACAGCCCCAGCATTTT.

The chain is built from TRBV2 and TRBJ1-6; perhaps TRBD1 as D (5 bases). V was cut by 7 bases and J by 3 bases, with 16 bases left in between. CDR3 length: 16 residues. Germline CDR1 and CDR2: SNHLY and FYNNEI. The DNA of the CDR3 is TGTGCCAGCACCGAGGAGGTCGGGGGCTATAATTCACCCCTCCACTTT. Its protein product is CASTEEVGGYNSPLHF. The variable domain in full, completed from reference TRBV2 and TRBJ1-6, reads EPEVTQTPSHQVTQMGQEVILRCVPISNHLYFYWYRQILGQKVEFLVSFYNNEISEKSEIFDDQFSVERPDGSNFTLKIRSTKLEDSAMYFCASTEEVGGYNSPLHFGNGTRLTVT.

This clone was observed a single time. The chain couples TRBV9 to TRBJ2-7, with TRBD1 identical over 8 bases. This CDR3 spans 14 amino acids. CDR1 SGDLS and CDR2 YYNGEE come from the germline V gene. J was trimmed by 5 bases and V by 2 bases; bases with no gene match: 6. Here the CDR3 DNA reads TGTGCCAGCAGCGTCGGACAGGGTTTCGACGAGCAGTACTTC. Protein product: CASSVGQGFDEQYF.

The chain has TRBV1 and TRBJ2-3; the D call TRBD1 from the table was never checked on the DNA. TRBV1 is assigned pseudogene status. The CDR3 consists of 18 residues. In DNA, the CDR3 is TGCACCAGCAGCCTCGGACAGGAGGATTCCACTAGCACAGATACGCAGTATTTT. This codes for CTSSLGQEDSTSTDTQYF.

In DNA, the CDR3 is TGCGCCAGCAGCTCGACTACCCTCACAGGGAGCTATAATTCACCCCTCCACTTT. Translation gives CASSSTTLTGSYNSPLHF. The rearrangement uses TRBV5-1 and TRBJ1-6, with a possible D match to TRBD1 (6 bases). The CDR3 length is 18 residues. V was pared by 3 bases and J by 3 bases, with 19 bases between. Germline V gene lookup returns CDR1 SGHRS and CDR2 YFSETQ.

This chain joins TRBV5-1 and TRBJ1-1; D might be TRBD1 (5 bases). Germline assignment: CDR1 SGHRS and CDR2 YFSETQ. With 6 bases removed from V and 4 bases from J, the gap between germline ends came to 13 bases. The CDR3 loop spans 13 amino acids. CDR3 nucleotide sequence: TGCGCCAGCACAATTCCCGGGGGCACTGAAGCTTTCTTT. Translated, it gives CASTIPGGTEAFF. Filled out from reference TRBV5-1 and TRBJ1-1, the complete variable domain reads KAGVTQTPRYLIKTRGQQVTLSCSPISGHRSVSWYQQTPGQGLQFLFEYFSETQRNKGNFPGRFSGRQFSNSRSEMNVSTLELGDSALYLCASTIPGGTEAFFGQGTRLTVV.

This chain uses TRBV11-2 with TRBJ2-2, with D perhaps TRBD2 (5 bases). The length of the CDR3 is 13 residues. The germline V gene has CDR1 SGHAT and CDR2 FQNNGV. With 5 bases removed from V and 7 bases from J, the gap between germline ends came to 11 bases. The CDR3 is CASSPTSIGELFF. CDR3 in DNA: TGTGCCAGCAGCCCCACTAGTATCGGGGAGCTGTTTTTT.

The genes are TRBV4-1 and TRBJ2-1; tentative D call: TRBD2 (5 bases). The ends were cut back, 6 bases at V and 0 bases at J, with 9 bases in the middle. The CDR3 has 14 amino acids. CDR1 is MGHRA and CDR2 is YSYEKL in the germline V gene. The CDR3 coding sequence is TGCGCCAGCAGAGCGGCTTTCTCCTACAATGAGCAGTTCTTC. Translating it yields CASRAAFSYNEQFF.

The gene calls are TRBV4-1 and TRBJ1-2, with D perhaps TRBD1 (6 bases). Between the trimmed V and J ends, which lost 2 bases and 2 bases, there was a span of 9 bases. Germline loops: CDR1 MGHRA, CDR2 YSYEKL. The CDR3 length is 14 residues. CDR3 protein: CASSQQTGNYGYTF. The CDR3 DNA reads TGCGCCAGCAGCCAACAGACAGGCAACTATGGCTACACCTTC.

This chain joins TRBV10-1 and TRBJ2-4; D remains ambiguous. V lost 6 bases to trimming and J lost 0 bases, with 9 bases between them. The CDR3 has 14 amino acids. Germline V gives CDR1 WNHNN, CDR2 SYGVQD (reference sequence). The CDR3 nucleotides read TGCGCCAGCAGCGATCGACTAGCCAAAAACATTCAGTACTTC. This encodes CASSDRLAKNIQYF.

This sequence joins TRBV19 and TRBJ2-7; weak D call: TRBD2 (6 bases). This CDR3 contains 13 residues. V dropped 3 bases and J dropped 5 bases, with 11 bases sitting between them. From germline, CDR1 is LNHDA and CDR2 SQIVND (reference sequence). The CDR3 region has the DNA TGTGCCAGTAGTATGGGGGGTGTTAACGAGCAGTACTTC. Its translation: CASSMGGVNEQYF.

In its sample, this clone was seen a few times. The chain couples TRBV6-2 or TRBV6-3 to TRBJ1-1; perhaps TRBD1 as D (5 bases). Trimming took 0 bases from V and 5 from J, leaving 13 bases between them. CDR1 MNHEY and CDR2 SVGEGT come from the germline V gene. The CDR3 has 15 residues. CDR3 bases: TGTGCCAGCAGTTACTCGGGGGGGAGCAGGACTGAAGCTTTCTTT. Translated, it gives CASSYSGGSRTEAFF.

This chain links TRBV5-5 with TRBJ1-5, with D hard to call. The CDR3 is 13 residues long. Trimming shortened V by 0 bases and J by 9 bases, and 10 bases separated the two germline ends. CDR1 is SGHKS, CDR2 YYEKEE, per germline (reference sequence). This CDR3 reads CASSLAGYPPQHF. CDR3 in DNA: TGTGCCAGCAGCTTGGCGGGGTATCCGCCCCAGCATTTT.

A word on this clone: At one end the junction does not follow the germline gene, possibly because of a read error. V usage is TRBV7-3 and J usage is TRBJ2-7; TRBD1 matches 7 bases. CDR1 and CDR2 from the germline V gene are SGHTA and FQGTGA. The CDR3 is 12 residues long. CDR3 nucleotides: TGTGCCAGCAGCTCACAAGACAGGGATGGTCTCTTC. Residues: CASSSQDRDGLF.

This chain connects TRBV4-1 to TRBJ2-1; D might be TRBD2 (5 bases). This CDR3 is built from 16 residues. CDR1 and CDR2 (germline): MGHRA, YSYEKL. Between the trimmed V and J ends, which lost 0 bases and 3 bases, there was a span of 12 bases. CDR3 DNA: TGCGCCAGCAGCCAAGATGAGAGGGCCCTCTACAATGAGCAGTTCTTC. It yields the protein CASSQDERALYNEQFF.

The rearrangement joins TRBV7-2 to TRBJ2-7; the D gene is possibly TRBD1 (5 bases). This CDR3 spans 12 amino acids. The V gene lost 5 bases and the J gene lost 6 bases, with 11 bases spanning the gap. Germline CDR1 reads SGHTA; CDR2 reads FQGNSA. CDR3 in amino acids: CASSTRVGEQYF. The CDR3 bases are TGTGCCAGCAGCACCAGGGTAGGCGAGCAGTACTTC.

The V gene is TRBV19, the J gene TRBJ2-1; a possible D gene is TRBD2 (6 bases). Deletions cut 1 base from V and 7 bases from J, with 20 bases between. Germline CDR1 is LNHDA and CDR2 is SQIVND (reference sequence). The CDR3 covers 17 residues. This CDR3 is CASSIGSGGDLWNEQFF. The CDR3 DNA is TGTGCCAGTAGTATAGGATCCGGGGGTGATCTCTGGAATGAGCAGTTCTTC.

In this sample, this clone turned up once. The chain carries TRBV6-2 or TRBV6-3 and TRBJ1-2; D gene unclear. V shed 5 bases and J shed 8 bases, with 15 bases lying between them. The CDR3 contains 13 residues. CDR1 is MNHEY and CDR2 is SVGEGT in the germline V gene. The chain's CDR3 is CASSTPALGGYTF. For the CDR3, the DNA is TGTGCCAGCAGTACCCCGGCTTTGGGCGGCTACACCTTC.

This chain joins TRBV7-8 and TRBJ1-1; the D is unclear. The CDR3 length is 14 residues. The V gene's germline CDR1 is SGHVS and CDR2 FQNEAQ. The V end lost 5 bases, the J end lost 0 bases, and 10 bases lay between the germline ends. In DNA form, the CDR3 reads TGTGCCAGCAGCCCCAACTCCTTGAACACTGAAGCTTTCTTT. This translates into CASSPNSLNTEAFF.

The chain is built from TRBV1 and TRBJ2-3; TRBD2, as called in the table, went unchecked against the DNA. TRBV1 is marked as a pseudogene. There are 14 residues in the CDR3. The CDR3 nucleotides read TGCACCAGCAGCCAGGGGACTGGATCAGATACGCAGTATTTT. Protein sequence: CTSSQGTGSDTQYF.

This chain's CDR3 is CASSISGSSYEQYF. The CDR3 DNA sequence: TGTGCCAGCAGCATTAGCGGTAGCTCCTACGAGCAGTACTTC. The chain joins TRBV7-8 to TRBJ2-7; tentative D call: TRBD2 (6 bases). The CDR3 is 14 amino acids. CDR1 and CDR2 (germline): SGHVS, FQNEAQ. Trimming pared 5 bases from V and 0 bases from J, leaving 11 bases between.

In DNA form, the CDR3 reads TGTGCCAGCAGCCCCTCGACTAGCGGGGGCTACGAGCAGTACTTC. This translates into CASSPSTSGGYEQYF. The gene calls are TRBV7-2 and TRBJ2-7, with 12 bases lining up with TRBD2. The CDR3 extends over 15 amino acids. CDR1 and CDR2 (germline): SGHTA, FQGNSA. V shed 5 bases and J 3 bases; nucleotides not matched to a gene: 5.

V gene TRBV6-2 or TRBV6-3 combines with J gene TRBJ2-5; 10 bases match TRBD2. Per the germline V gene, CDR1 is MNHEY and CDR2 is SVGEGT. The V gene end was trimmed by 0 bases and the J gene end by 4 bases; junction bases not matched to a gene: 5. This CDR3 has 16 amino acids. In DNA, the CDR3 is TGTGCCAGCAGTTACTCAGCGGGGGGGATGATAGAGACCCAGTACTTC. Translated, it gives CASSYSAGGMIETQYF.